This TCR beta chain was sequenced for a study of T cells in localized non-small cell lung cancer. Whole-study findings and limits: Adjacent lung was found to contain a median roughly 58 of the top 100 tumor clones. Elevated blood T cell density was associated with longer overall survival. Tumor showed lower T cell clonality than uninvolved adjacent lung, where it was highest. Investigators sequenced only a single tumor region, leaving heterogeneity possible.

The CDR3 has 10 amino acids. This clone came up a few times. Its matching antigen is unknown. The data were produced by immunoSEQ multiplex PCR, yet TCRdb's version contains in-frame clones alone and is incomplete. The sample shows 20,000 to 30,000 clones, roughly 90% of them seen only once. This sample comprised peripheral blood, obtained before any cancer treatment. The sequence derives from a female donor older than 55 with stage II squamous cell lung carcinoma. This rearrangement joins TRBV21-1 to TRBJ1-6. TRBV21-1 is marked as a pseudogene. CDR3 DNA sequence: TGTGCCAGCAGCTATGGTCGCGTCTGGTTT. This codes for CASSYGRVWF.